Shown below are 31 T cell receptor beta chains from a single sample sequenced in a study of T cell repertoires in cytomegalovirus infection. One entry per CDR3 protein, called by TCRdb with MiXCR from the reads. Among 350,000 to 500,000 distinct CDR3 sequences listed, under 40% were seen once. The sequenced sample consisted of PBMCs. All receptors come from a human donor in good health (CMV status not recorded). Some clones in this sample may be carry-over from other donors' samples.

This clonotype has more than one count but fewer than ten. DNA of the CDR3: TGTGCCAGCAGTGTGGTTGGGGGCGCGGCTAATGAAAAACTGTTTTTT. Protein product: CASSVVGGAANEKLFF. The rearrangement joins TRBV2 to TRBJ1-4; the D gene is possibly TRBD1 (6 bases). The CDR3 is 16 residues long. Trimming removed 4 bases at V and 3 bases at J, with 15 bases between. In germline, CDR1 is SNHLY, CDR2 FYNNEI.

Points on this clonotype: Possible read error: a much larger clone is one base away. The chain combines TRBV7-2 with TRBJ1-1, with D hard to call. The germline V gene encodes CDR1 SGHTA and CDR2 FQGNSA. The CDR3 is made up of 16 amino acids. The V end lost 3 bases, the J end lost 1 base, and 15 bases lay between the germline ends. This chain's CDR3 is CASSLEAAAGNTEAFF. In DNA form, the CDR3 reads TGTGCCAGCAGCTTGGAGGCGGCGGCGGGGAACACTGAAGCTTTCTTT.

This clonotype was counted at least ten times. The J gene is TRBJ1-1, the V gene TRBV7-2; D ambiguous. The V end was cut by 2 bases, the J end by 0 bases, with 4 bases between. This CDR3 region has 13 residues. CDR1 SGHTA and CDR2 FQGNSA come from the germline V gene. The CDR3 loop is CASSLFMNTEAFF. CDR3 nucleotide sequence: TGTGCCAGCAGCTTATTCATGAACACTGAAGCTTTCTTT.

This clonotype was detected ten times or more. The J gene is TRBJ2-5, the V gene TRBV20-1, with 8 bases identical to TRBD1. Germline V CDR1 and CDR2: DFQATT, SNEGSKA (reference sequence). V lost 2 bases, J lost 1 base, and 3 bases stayed unmatched. CDR3 length: 14 amino acids. The CDR3 region is CSARTGTGQETQYF. CDR3 DNA: TGCAGTGCTAGAACCGGGACAGGCCAAGAGACCCAGTACTTC.

On this clonotype: This is likely a read error, given that the CDR3 carries no conserved phenylalanine or tryptophan at its end. V gene TRBV7-2 combines with J gene TRBJ1-2; no clear D. The CDR3 is 13 amino acids. Germline V gene lookup returns CDR1 SGHTA and CDR2 FQGNSA. CDR3 nucleotide sequence: TGTGCCAGCAGCTTACGAATGAACTCTGGCTACACCTTA. Residues: CASSLRMNSGYTL.

Remarks on this clonotype: The junction departs from the called germline gene at one end, perhaps through a read error. The chain has TRBV20-1 and TRBJ2-3, with 9 bases identical to TRBD1. Germline-derived CDR1 and CDR2 are DFQATT and SNEGSKA (reference sequence). CDR3 length equals 16 residues. CDR3 protein: CSARDSDRGLTDTQYF. In DNA, the CDR3 is TGCAGTGCAAGAGACTCGGACAGGGGCCTCACAGATACGCAGTATTTT.

This clonotype was observed a handful of times. The gene calls are TRBV9 and TRBJ2-2, with 8 bases identical to TRBD2. Germline V gene data show CDR1 as SGDLS and CDR2 as YYNGEE. With 2 bases clipped from V and 3 bases from J, the junction kept 6 bases outside the gene matches. The CDR3 totals 16 residues. The CDR3 reads CASSVTGGHDTGELFF. The CDR3 DNA follows: TGTGCCAGCAGCGTTACGGGGGGGCACGACACCGGGGAGCTGTTTTTT.

This chain uses TRBV6-1 with TRBJ1-4; D is perhaps TRBD1 (5 bases). Trimming removed 4 bases from V and 0 bases from J, with 12 bases in between. Germline lookup yields CDR1 MNHNS and CDR2 SASEGT. The CDR3 extends over 16 amino acids. CDR3 coding DNA: TGTGCCAGCAGTGGGGGCACCTTTCCAACTAATGAAAAACTGTTTTTT. Its protein is CASSGGTFPTNEKLFF.

V gene TRBV2 combines with J gene TRBJ2-3; possibly TRBD2 for D (7 bases). CDR3 length: 14 residues. Germline V gene sequence: CDR1 SNHLY, CDR2 FYNNEI. The V and J ends lost 2 bases and 4 bases respectively, with 10 bases between them. The CDR3 sequence is CASSERGGADTQYF. The CDR3 nucleotides read TGTGCCAGCAGTGAAAGAGGGGGGGCAGATACGCAGTATTTT.

The rearrangement joins TRBV15 to TRBJ2-1; TRBD2 matches at 7 bases. The CDR3 extends over 15 amino acids. Trimming removed 1 base from V and 0 bases from J; junction bases left unmatched: 0. CDR1 is LNHNV and CDR2 is YYDKDF in the germline V gene (reference sequence). The CDR3 nucleotides read TGTGCCACCAGCAGAGGGGGGGGCTCCTACAATGAGCAGTTCTTC. Its protein product is CATSRGGGSYNEQFF.

About this clonotype: One base away lies a much larger clone, so this may be a sequencing read error. The V call is TRBV7-2, the J call TRBJ2-3; D may be TRBD1 (6 bases). Germline lookup yields CDR1 SGHTA and CDR2 FQGNSA. The CDR3 consists of 16 residues. CDR3 bases: TGTGCCAGCAGCGTGGACCTTAAACAGGGTGCAGATACGCAGTCTTTT. Residues: CASSVDLKQGADTQSF.

J is TRBJ2-2 and V is TRBV9; unclear D gene. V shed 1 base and J shed 1 base, with 11 bases lying between them. Germline values: CDR1 SGDLS, CDR2 YYNGEE. CDR3 length: 16 amino acids. The DNA for the CDR3 is TGTGCCAGCAGCGTACATCCGTCAGGGAACACCGGGGAGCTGTTTTTT. Its protein is CASSVHPSGNTGELFF.

CDR3 loop: CASSESFLGELFF. DNA for the CDR3: TGCGCCAGCAGTGAGTCGTTCCTAGGGGAGCTGTTTTTT. The chain employs TRBV10-2 and TRBJ2-2; D call uncertain. Germline CDR1 reads WSHSY; CDR2 reads SAAADI. This CDR3 spans 13 amino acids. V gave up 0 bases and J gave up 8 bases, with 7 bases separating them.

CDR3 residues: CSVGRTNSPLHF. As DNA, the CDR3 is TGCAGTGTGGGGCGGACTAATTCACCCCTCCACTTT. This rearrangement joins TRBV20-1 to TRBJ1-6, with a possible D match to TRBD1 (5 bases). From germline, CDR1 is DFQATT and CDR2 SNEGSKA (reference sequence). This CDR3 comprises 12 residues. V was cut by 7 bases and J by 6 bases, with 10 bases left in between.

Concerning this clonotype itself: A read error may be the cause here, since a much bigger clone is one base away. The rearrangement uses TRBV7-2 and TRBJ2-3; 8 bases are a match to TRBD1. This CDR3 contains 16 residues. Looked up from germline, CDR1 is SGHTA and CDR2 is FQGNSA. The CDR3 nucleotides read TGTGCCAGCAGCCCAGGGCCCCGGACAGGGAGAGATACGCAGTCTTTT. It is translated as CASSPGPRTGRDTQSF.

Concerning this clonotype: One junction end does not reproduce the germline sequence, and a read error may be involved. The chain joins TRBV5-4 to TRBJ2-6; 7 nucleotides agree with TRBD1. This CDR3 has 16 amino acids. The germline V gene encodes CDR1 SGHNT and CDR2 YYREEE (reference sequence). The CDR3 loop is CASSLVGGAGANVLTF. The DNA of the CDR3 is TGTGCCAGCAGTTTGGTAGGGGGCGCTGGGGCCAACGTCCTGACTTTC.

In this sample, this clonotype turned up a few times. V gene TRBV2 combines with J gene TRBJ2-3; D gene unclear. The CDR3 consists of 12 residues. Germline V gene sequence: CDR1 SNHLY, CDR2 FYNNEI. V was clipped by 2 bases and J by 3 bases, with 3 bases between them. The CDR3 DNA reads TGTGCCAGCAGTGAACCGACAGATACGCAGTATTTT. Amino acid sequence: CASSEPTDTQYF.

The chain employs TRBV20-1 and TRBJ2-2; 7 bases align to TRBD2. This CDR3 is 14 amino acids long. V was clipped by 6 bases and J by 4 bases; unmatched bases: 8. CDR1 DFQATT and CDR2 SNEGSKA come from the germline V gene (reference sequence). For the CDR3, the DNA is TGCAGTGCAAGACCGGGGAGGGCCACCGGGGAGCTGTTTTTT. Amino acid sequence: CSARPGRATGELFF.

The J gene is TRBJ1-5, the V gene TRBV5-1, with D unclear. CDR3 length equals 14 residues. V lost 4 bases to trimming and J lost 7 bases, with 15 bases between them. Germline loops: CDR1 SGHRS, CDR2 YFSETQ. The CDR3 DNA reads as TGCGCCAGCAGCCCAAGCCTGGAGGGCCAGCCCCAGCATTTT. Translating gives CASSPSLEGQPQHF.

This clonotype was found a few times. This sequence joins TRBV7-9 and TRBJ1-5, with D tentatively TRBD1 (6 bases). Germline CDR1 and CDR2: SEHNR and FQNEAQ (reference sequence). V was pared by 0 bases and J by 5 bases, with 14 bases between. The length of the CDR3 is 16 residues. The CDR3 bases are TGTGCCAGCAGCTTAGCGGTTGGGGGCTCCGATCAGCCCCAGCATTTT. Amino acids: CASSLAVGGSDQPQHF.

The table lists this clonotype with many counts. J is TRBJ2-2 and V is TRBV25-1; a possible D gene is TRBD2 (5 bases). V was shortened by 0 bases and J by 7 bases, with 6 bases between the two germline ends. The length of the CDR3 is 13 residues. Germline V lookup: CDR1 MGHDK, CDR2 SYGVNS. This CDR3 reads CASSEYGGGELFF. Here the CDR3 DNA reads TGTGCCAGCAGTGAATATGGAGGCGGGGAGCTGTTTTTT.

There are a few counts of this clonotype. V is TRBV11-2 and J is TRBJ2-5; perhaps TRBD2 as D (6 bases). CDR3 length equals 16 residues. The V gene's germline CDR1 is SGHAT and CDR2 FQNNGV. Trimming cost V 5 bases and J 2 bases, with 18 bases left between them. The CDR3 bases are TGTGCCAGCAGCCAGAGACTAGGGAAGGGACAAGAGACCCAGTACTTC. It yields the protein CASSQRLGKGQETQYF.

This clonotype has only a few counts. The chain carries TRBV6-1 and TRBJ2-7, with D maybe TRBD1 (6 bases). Germline CDR1 and CDR2: MNHNS and SASEGT. Trimming shortened V by 5 bases and J by 4 bases, and 12 bases separated the two germline ends. The CDR3 is made up of 13 amino acids. The DNA of the CDR3 is TGTGCCAGCAGTCGACAACAGGGTTACGAGCAGTACTTC. It codes for CASSRQQGYEQYF.

The chain is built from TRBV11-2 and TRBJ1-2; D is uncertain. CDR3 length: 12 amino acids. Germline-derived CDR1 and CDR2 are SGHAT and FQNNGV. V lost 2 bases and J lost 10, with 11 bases in between. The CDR3 loop reads CASSLSWRAYTF. DNA for the CDR3: TGTGCCAGCAGCTTAAGCTGGCGAGCCTACACCTTC.

In its sample, this clonotype was seen many times. The V gene is TRBV10-3, the J gene TRBJ1-2; D is possibly TRBD1 (5 bases). The CDR3 totals 16 residues. Germline CDR1 is ENHRY and CDR2 is SYGVKD. With 8 bases removed from V and 4 bases from J, the gap between germline ends came to 23 bases. The CDR3 region has the DNA TGTGCCATCGGGACCGGGGACGTTCGAGGAGGCTATGGCTACACCTTC. Protein sequence: CAIGTGDVRGGYGYTF.

This clonotype was recorded at least ten times. The chain is built from TRBV28 and TRBJ2-1, with D uncertain. The CDR3 has 11 residues. Germline V gene lookup returns CDR1 MDHEN and CDR2 SYDVKM. DNA of the CDR3: TGTGCGAACTTGAGCTTGCATGAGCAGTTCTTC. This codes for CANLSLHEQFF.

This clonotype was seen ten or more times. V and J are TRBV7-2 and TRBJ1-1, with D hard to call. V dropped 5 bases and J dropped 1 base, with 11 bases sitting between them. CDR1 and CDR2 from the germline V gene are SGHTA and FQGNSA. This CDR3 region has 14 residues. The CDR3 region is CASSPGLGNTEAFF. For the CDR3, the DNA is TGTGCCAGCAGCCCCGGGTTGGGGAACACTGAAGCTTTCTTT.

CDR3 nucleotide sequence: TGTGCCAGCAGCGTTTACAGCGGGGGCTCCTACGAGCAGTACTTC. Encoded protein: CASSVYSGGSYEQYF. The chain couples TRBV9 to TRBJ2-7, with 8 bases that match TRBD2. The germline V gene has CDR1 SGDLS and CDR2 YYNGEE. The V segment lost 2 bases and the J segment 0 bases; nucleotides outside the gene matches: 4. This CDR3 is built from 15 residues.

This clonotype was seen more than once but under ten times. The chain uses TRBV18 and TRBJ2-2; no clear D. CDR1 and CDR2 (germline): KGHSH, LQKENI. This CDR3 is 17 amino acids long. V dropped 3 bases and J dropped 0 bases, with 14 bases sitting between them. The CDR3 here is CASSPSRRTANTGELFF. In nucleotides, the CDR3 is TGTGCCAGCTCACCGAGCCGACGGACGGCGAACACCGGGGAGCTGTTTTTT.

This clonotype was seen more than once but under ten times. The chain links TRBV10-3 to TRBJ2-3, with a possible D match to TRBD2 (6 bases). V gave up 6 bases and J gave up 6 bases, with 10 bases separating them. This CDR3 spans 12 amino acids. CDR1 and CDR2 from the germline V gene are ENHRY and SYGVKD. This chain's CDR3 is CAIRNAGDTQYF. The CDR3 coding sequence is TGTGCCATCAGAAACGCGGGGGATACGCAGTATTTT.

This clonotype was seen more than once but under ten times. V usage is TRBV5-1 and J usage is TRBJ1-4; TRBD1 might be the D (5 bases). Trimming pared 3 bases from V and 8 bases from J, leaving 14 bases between. The CDR3 runs to 14 residues. Germline CDR1 is SGHRS and CDR2 is YFSETQ. The chain's CDR3 is CASSSRDPREKLFF. The CDR3 nucleotides are TGCGCCAGCAGCTCCCGGGACCCTAGAGAAAAACTGTTTTTT.